This entry lists 21 T cell receptor beta chains sequenced from one sample in a study of identifying expanded T cells in peripheral blood. Here immunoSEQ multiplex PCR was the method, and the copy in TCRdb shows in-frame clones only, minus some. The data contain some 77,000 clones, 85% to 90% of them singletons. Sequenced material: blood. Every receptor here comes from a person aged 18-70 years in good health.

The rearrangement links TRBV10-3 to TRBJ2-2; 9 bases fit TRBD1. V was pared by 6 bases and J by 0 bases, with 2 bases of the junction left unmatched. This CDR3 is built from 15 residues. Germline CDR1 ENHRY, CDR2 SYGVKD. CDR3 sequence (DNA): TGTGCCATCAGCCGACAGGGGGCGAACACCGGGGAGCTGTTTTTT. Translation: CAISRQGANTGELFF.

V usage is TRBV2 and J usage is TRBJ1-2; TRBD1 agrees at 8 bases. Germline loops: CDR1 SNHLY, CDR2 FYNNEI. V was pared by 4 bases and J by 5 bases, with 9 bases of the junction left unmatched. The CDR3 spans 15 residues. Here the CDR3 reads CASSATGGPPYGYTF. The CDR3 DNA sequence: TGTGCCAGCAGTGCCACAGGGGGGCCTCCTTATGGCTACACCTTC.

The chain recombines TRBV5-4 with TRBJ2-7; 9 nucleotides line up with TRBD1. V was pared by 1 base and J by 3 bases, with 8 bases of the junction left unmatched. CDR3 length: 16 residues. In germline, CDR1 is SGHNT, CDR2 YYREEE (reference sequence). CDR3 sequence: CASSLNLGTGYYEQYF. DNA for the CDR3: TGTGCCAGCAGCTTGAATTTGGGGACAGGGTACTACGAGCAGTACTTC.

The chain recombines TRBV13 with TRBJ2-7, with D possibly called TRBD1 or TRBD2 (5 bases each). V lost 3 bases to trimming and J lost 0 bases, with 12 bases between them. This CDR3 is 15 amino acids long. Germline V gene data show CDR1 as PRHDT and CDR2 as FYEKMQ (reference sequence). CDR3 coding DNA: TGTGCCAGCAGCTTCCCCTCTGGGGGCTCCTACGAGCAGTACTTC. Translating gives CASSFPSGGSYEQYF.

This rearrangement joins TRBV13 to TRBJ2-1; 8 bases map to TRBD2. Germline V gives CDR1 PRHDT, CDR2 FYEKMQ (reference sequence). Trimming cost V 10 bases and J 5 bases; bases outside gene matches: 10. This CDR3 is built from 14 residues. The CDR3 loop is CAIHLSGNHNEQFF. CDR3 DNA sequence: TGTGCCATCCACCTTAGCGGGAACCACAATGAGCAGTTCTTC.

This chain links TRBV27 with TRBJ1-1, with D tentatively TRBD1 (6 bases). Between the trimmed V and J ends, which lost 5 bases and 4 bases, there was a span of 17 bases. The CDR3 contains 15 residues. Germline lookup yields CDR1 MNHEY and CDR2 SMNVEV (reference sequence). The CDR3, as DNA: TGTGCCAGCAGTGACCACAGGGTCTCGGGCACTGAAGCTTTCTTT. Its protein is CASSDHRVSGTEAFF.

The chain has TRBV5-4 and TRBJ1-6; 9 bases map to TRBD1. Germline V gives CDR1 SGHNT, CDR2 YYREEE (reference sequence). Trimming took 4 bases from V and 6 from J; bases not matched to a gene: 5. The CDR3 sequence is 15 residues long. This CDR3 is CASSPPGQGNSPLHF. The CDR3 DNA sequence: TGTGCCAGCAGCCCGCCGGGACAGGGTAATTCACCCCTCCACTTT.

This chain uses TRBV5-6 with TRBJ1-2; weak D call: TRBD1 (6 bases). Germline lookup yields CDR1 SGHDT and CDR2 YYEEEE. This CDR3 contains 17 residues. V dropped 6 bases and J dropped 7 bases, with 28 bases sitting between them. The CDR3 spells CASTLGPRGPSVTGYTF. CDR3 DNA: TGTGCCAGCACCCTGGGGCCCAGGGGCCCGAGTGTGACTGGCTACACCTTC.

The rearrangement links TRBV2 to TRBJ1-1, with D tentatively TRBD1 (5 bases). V was pared by 6 bases and J by 1 base, with 9 bases between. Germline V CDR1 and CDR2: SNHLY, FYNNEI. CDR3 length equals 13 residues. The CDR3 bases are TGTGCCAGCAGCCGAGACAGGAACACTGAAGCTTTCTTT. Encoded protein: CASSRDRNTEAFF.

The J gene is TRBJ1-1, the V gene TRBV10-3, with a tentative D call TRBD1 (5 bases). CDR1 and CDR2 (germline): ENHRY, SYGVKD. This CDR3 has 14 amino acids. The V end was cut by 6 bases, the J end by 1 base, with 12 bases between. The chain's CDR3 is CAIRTDSANTEAFF. CDR3 in DNA: TGTGCCATCAGAACTGACAGTGCGAACACTGAAGCTTTCTTT.

The V call is TRBV5-5, the J call TRBJ1-1; D remains ambiguous. Trimming removed 1 base from V and 1 base from J, with 5 bases in between. From germline, CDR1 is SGHKS and CDR2 YYEKEE (reference sequence). The CDR3 is 13 amino acids. The CDR3 spells CASSLQGNTEAFF. In DNA, the CDR3 is TGTGCCAGCAGCTTGCAAGGGAACACTGAAGCTTTCTTT.

This rearrangement joins TRBV10-1 to TRBJ2-3; 7 bases fit TRBD2. The CDR3 has 15 residues. V was pared by 0 bases and J by 5 bases, with 5 bases of the junction left unmatched. Germline CDR1 reads WNHNN; CDR2 reads SYGVQD (reference sequence). In DNA, the CDR3 is TGCGCCAGCAGTGAGTCGAAGGGCGGGGGAGATACGCAGTATTTT. Amino acids: CASSESKGGGDTQYF.

The chain employs TRBV28 and TRBJ1-4; D is ambiguous. The CDR3 consists of 11 residues. Trimming removed 5 bases from V and 3 bases from J, with 1 base in between. CDR1 is MDHEN and CDR2 is SYDVKM in the germline V gene. This CDR3 is CASSPNEKLFF. The CDR3 DNA follows: TGTGCCAGCAGTCCTAATGAAAAACTGTTTTTT.

V gene TRBV5-1 combines with J gene TRBJ2-1, with D possibly being TRBD1 or TRBD2 (7 bases each). The CDR3 has 14 residues. CDR1 is SGHRS and CDR2 is YFSETQ in the germline V gene. V gave up 4 bases and J gave up 7 bases, with 15 bases separating them. This CDR3 is CASSPGQGGNEQFF. CDR3 DNA: TGCGCCAGCAGCCCCGGGCAGGGGGGGAATGAGCAGTTCTTC.

J is TRBJ1-5 and V is TRBV9; no reliable D call. Germline V CDR1 and CDR2: SGDLS, YYNGEE. V was shortened by 5 bases and J by 0 bases, with 12 bases between the two germline ends. The CDR3 length is 15 residues. CDR3 sequence reads: CASSPSGDSNQPQHF. Here the CDR3 DNA reads TGTGCCAGCAGTCCCTCTGGTGATAGCAATCAGCCCCAGCATTTT.

J is TRBJ2-5 and V is TRBV7-6, with D possibly matching TRBD1 (6 bases). Trimming took 3 bases from V and 5 from J, leaving 10 bases between them. Germline loops: CDR1 SGHVS, CDR2 FNYEAQ. The CDR3 loop spans 13 amino acids. This CDR3 reads CASSFGTRETQYF. CDR3 coding DNA: TGTGCCAGCAGCTTCGGGACACGGGAGACCCAGTACTTC.

The chain has TRBV29-1 and TRBJ2-5; 8 bases are a match to TRBD1. J lost 7 bases, V lost 3 bases, and 7 bases had no gene match. There are 13 residues in the CDR3. The germline gives CDR1 SQVTM, CDR2 ANQGSEA. CDR3 in amino acids: CSVDPGGKRTQYF. The CDR3 region has the DNA TGCAGCGTTGACCCAGGGGGCAAGAGGACCCAGTACTTC.

The chain carries TRBV4-1 and TRBJ1-1; D is possibly TRBD1 (5 bases). The CDR3 runs to 19 residues. CDR1 is MGHRA, CDR2 YSYEKL, per germline. The V end was cut by 3 bases, the J end by 4 bases, with 27 bases between. CDR3 region: CASSQTWEQAERRGTEAFF. CDR3 DNA: TGCGCCAGCAGCCAGACTTGGGAACAGGCAGAGAGAAGGGGCACTGAAGCTTTCTTT.

This chain connects TRBV5-1 to TRBJ2-1; 8 nucleotides agree with TRBD1. The germline V gene encodes CDR1 SGHRS and CDR2 YFSETQ. CDR3 length equals 15 residues. V was pared by 0 bases and J by 11 bases, with 10 bases of the junction left unmatched. The DNA of the CDR3 is TGCGCCAGCAGCTTGGTGGGACAGGCTGTAGATCAGCAGTTCTTC. It specifies CASSLVGQAVDQQFF.

V gene TRBV7-8 combines with J gene TRBJ2-2, with D possibly being TRBD1 or TRBD2 (5 bases each). Trimming took off 5 bases at V and 3 bases at J, with 13 bases between the two ends. Germline V gene sequence: CDR1 SGHVS, CDR2 FQNEAQ. The CDR3 has 15 residues. CDR3 nucleotides: TGTGCCAGCAGCCTCAGAGGGGATTACACCGGGGAGCTGTTTTTT. Protein: CASSLRGDYTGELFF.

The chain couples TRBV18 to TRBJ1-2, with a weak D call TRBD1 (5 bases). Germline V CDR1 and CDR2: KGHSH, LQKENI. The CDR3 runs 14 residues. V lost 2 bases and J lost 5, with 12 bases in between. The CDR3 loop is CASSPERQIYGYTF. The CDR3, as DNA: TGTGCCAGCTCACCAGAGCGACAGATTTATGGCTACACCTTC.